This TCR beta chain is from a study of early T cells in non-severe SARS-CoV-2 infection. Study observations and caveats: Matching results from VDJdb favored anti-spike CD8 responses, leaving private and CD4 specificities undetected.

The TCR library protocol was used to attach unique molecular identifiers. These identifiers were attached to individual cDNA molecules. TCRdb ran MiXCR on the 5' RACE reads and lists one entry per CDR3 protein. The table has roughly 65,000 distinct CDR3 sequences, approximately 11% seen once. The germline V gene has CDR1 MDHEN and CDR2 SYDVKM. The CDR3 extends over 13 amino acids. Trimming took 5 bases from V and 4 from J, leaving 10 bases between them. This clonotype was detected many times. The target antigen is unknown. This TCR was sampled from an adult who was a healthcare worker with PCR-confirmed SARS-CoV-2 infection or an uninfected control (not recorded which). Sequenced material: whole blood. The chain has TRBV28 and TRBJ2-3; no reliable D call. In DNA, the CDR3 is TGTGCCAGCAGTCCCCACAGCGCAGATACGCAGTATTTT. Translating gives CASSPHSADTQYF.